These T cell receptor beta chains were read from a single sample in a study of control samples from healthy donors and cancer patients. Repertoires were generated with immunoSEQ multiplex PCR, while TCRdb's copy carries only in-frame clones and drops some. The profile shows about 18,000 clones, about 85% of them singletons. The material sequenced was PBMCs. These receptors were taken from a woman in her 70s with lung cancer. Both conserved end residues are part of each CDR3. A D gene is named only where the DNA matches it firmly. Size tells how often a clone was seen (once, few, many) or the class of an expanded clone, and some rows leave it out.

V gene,D gene,J gene,clone size,CDR3 DNA,CDR3 protein
TRBV30,NA,TRBJ2-5,NA,TGTGCCTGGAGTGCGAGTGGACAAGAGACCCAGTACTTC,CAWSASGQETQYF
TRBV28,NA,TRBJ2-4,NA,TGTGCCAGCAGTTTAACCCCTCTTCTAGCCAAAAACATTCAGTACTTC,CASSLTPLLAKNIQYF
TRBV7-2,NA,TRBJ1-1,NA,TGTGCCAGCAGCCCGTCCCAGGGTCGGACTGAAGCTTTCTTT,CASSPSQGRTEAFF
TRBV19,TRBD1,TRBJ2-5,once,TGTGCCAGTAGTGACAGGGGGAGGCAAGAGACCCAGTACTTC,CASSDRGRQETQYF
TRBV28,NA,TRBJ2-2,NA,TGTGCCAGCAGTTTAGGCCTCCCTGCGAACACCGGGGAGCTGTTTTTT,CASSLGLPANTGELFF
TRBV6-5,TRBD2,TRBJ2-1,NA,TGTGCCAGCGCGTCCAGCGGGAGGGCCAATGAGCAGTTCTTC,CASASSGRANEQFF
TRBV18,TRBD1,TRBJ2-2,NA,TGTGCCAGCTCACCACGGACAGGGGCGAACACCGGGGAGCTGTTTTTT,CASSPRTGANTGELFF
TRBV19,TRBD2,TRBJ2-1,NA,TGTGCCAGTAGTATACGGGGGACTAGAAACAATGAGCAGTTCTTC,CASSIRGTRNNEQFF
TRBV28,NA,TRBJ1-1,NA,TGTGCCAGCAGTTTATCCGGGACTTCTAAAGCTTTCTTT,CASSLSGTSKAFF
TRBV5-8,NA,TRBJ2-2,NA,TGTGCCAGCGGCGATGAGCAGGGAGGAACCGGGGAGCTGTTTTTT,CASGDEQGGTGELFF
TRBV7-2,NA,TRBJ1-6,NA,TGTGCCAGCAGCTTTGGACGGAATTCACCCCTCCACTTT,CASSFGRNSPLHF